This TCR beta chain was sequenced for a study of T cell responses to AZD1222 COVID-19 vaccine. Sequenced by immunoSEQ multiplex PCR; TCRdb stores in-frame clones only, minus some. The sample has some 150,000 clones; approximately 90% are singletons. Trimming at V came to 6 bases and at J to 5 bases, leaving 9 bases not matched to a gene. This CDR3 spans 16 amino acids. Germline lookup yields CDR1 SNHLY and CDR2 FYNNEI. The receptor was derived from an adult in good health. The genes are TRBV2 and TRBJ2-2; TRBD2 matches 10 bases. The input for sequencing was peripheral blood, taken on day 0 of AZD1222 vaccination. CDR3 residues: CASRPPASGSTGELFF. DNA for the CDR3: TGTGCCAGCAGACCCCCGGCTAGCGGGAGTACCGGGGAGCTGTTTTTT.